This T cell receptor (beta chain) emerged from a study of cytomegalovirus exposure and HLA in healthy donors. General study findings and limits: Listed as cytomegalovirus-associated were 150 or so TCR beta chains. What was likely a sequencing artifact was a cluster of highly shared sequence variants. Cytomegalovirus status was reportedly diagnosed by the classifier with high specificity and sensitivity. A prior analysis recorded that most TCR beta V segments were productive about 87% or about 30% of the time.

Amplification used 60 Vbeta primers and 13 Jbeta primers. Assay used: immunoSEQ multiplex PCR; TCRdb lists only in-frame clones, some missing. Among 170,000 or so clones, 84% were seen once, and the ten largest hold 0.38%. The CDR3 runs to 14 residues. V shed 6 bases and J 4 bases; nucleotides not matched to a gene: 4. Germline values: CDR1 SNHLY, CDR2 FYNNEI. Details on this clone: Its antigen is not known. Within the sample, other DNA sequences also encode this same CDR3.

The V and J genes are TRBV2 and TRBJ1-2; 11 nucleotides align to TRBD1. The clonotype originates from a boy aged 2 to 10 in good health and CMV-seronegative. Sequencing input: PBMCs. CDR3 sequence reads: CASSGQGASYGYTF. The CDR3 DNA sequence: TGTGCCAGCAGCGGACAGGGGGCATCCTATGGCTACACCTTC. Filled out from reference TRBV2 and TRBJ1-2, the complete variable domain reads EPEVTQTPSHQVTQMGQEVILRCVPISNHLYFYWYRQILGQKVEFLVSFYNNEISEKSEIFDDQFSVERPDGSNFTLKIRSTKLEDSAMYFCASSGQGASYGYTFGSGTRLTVV.